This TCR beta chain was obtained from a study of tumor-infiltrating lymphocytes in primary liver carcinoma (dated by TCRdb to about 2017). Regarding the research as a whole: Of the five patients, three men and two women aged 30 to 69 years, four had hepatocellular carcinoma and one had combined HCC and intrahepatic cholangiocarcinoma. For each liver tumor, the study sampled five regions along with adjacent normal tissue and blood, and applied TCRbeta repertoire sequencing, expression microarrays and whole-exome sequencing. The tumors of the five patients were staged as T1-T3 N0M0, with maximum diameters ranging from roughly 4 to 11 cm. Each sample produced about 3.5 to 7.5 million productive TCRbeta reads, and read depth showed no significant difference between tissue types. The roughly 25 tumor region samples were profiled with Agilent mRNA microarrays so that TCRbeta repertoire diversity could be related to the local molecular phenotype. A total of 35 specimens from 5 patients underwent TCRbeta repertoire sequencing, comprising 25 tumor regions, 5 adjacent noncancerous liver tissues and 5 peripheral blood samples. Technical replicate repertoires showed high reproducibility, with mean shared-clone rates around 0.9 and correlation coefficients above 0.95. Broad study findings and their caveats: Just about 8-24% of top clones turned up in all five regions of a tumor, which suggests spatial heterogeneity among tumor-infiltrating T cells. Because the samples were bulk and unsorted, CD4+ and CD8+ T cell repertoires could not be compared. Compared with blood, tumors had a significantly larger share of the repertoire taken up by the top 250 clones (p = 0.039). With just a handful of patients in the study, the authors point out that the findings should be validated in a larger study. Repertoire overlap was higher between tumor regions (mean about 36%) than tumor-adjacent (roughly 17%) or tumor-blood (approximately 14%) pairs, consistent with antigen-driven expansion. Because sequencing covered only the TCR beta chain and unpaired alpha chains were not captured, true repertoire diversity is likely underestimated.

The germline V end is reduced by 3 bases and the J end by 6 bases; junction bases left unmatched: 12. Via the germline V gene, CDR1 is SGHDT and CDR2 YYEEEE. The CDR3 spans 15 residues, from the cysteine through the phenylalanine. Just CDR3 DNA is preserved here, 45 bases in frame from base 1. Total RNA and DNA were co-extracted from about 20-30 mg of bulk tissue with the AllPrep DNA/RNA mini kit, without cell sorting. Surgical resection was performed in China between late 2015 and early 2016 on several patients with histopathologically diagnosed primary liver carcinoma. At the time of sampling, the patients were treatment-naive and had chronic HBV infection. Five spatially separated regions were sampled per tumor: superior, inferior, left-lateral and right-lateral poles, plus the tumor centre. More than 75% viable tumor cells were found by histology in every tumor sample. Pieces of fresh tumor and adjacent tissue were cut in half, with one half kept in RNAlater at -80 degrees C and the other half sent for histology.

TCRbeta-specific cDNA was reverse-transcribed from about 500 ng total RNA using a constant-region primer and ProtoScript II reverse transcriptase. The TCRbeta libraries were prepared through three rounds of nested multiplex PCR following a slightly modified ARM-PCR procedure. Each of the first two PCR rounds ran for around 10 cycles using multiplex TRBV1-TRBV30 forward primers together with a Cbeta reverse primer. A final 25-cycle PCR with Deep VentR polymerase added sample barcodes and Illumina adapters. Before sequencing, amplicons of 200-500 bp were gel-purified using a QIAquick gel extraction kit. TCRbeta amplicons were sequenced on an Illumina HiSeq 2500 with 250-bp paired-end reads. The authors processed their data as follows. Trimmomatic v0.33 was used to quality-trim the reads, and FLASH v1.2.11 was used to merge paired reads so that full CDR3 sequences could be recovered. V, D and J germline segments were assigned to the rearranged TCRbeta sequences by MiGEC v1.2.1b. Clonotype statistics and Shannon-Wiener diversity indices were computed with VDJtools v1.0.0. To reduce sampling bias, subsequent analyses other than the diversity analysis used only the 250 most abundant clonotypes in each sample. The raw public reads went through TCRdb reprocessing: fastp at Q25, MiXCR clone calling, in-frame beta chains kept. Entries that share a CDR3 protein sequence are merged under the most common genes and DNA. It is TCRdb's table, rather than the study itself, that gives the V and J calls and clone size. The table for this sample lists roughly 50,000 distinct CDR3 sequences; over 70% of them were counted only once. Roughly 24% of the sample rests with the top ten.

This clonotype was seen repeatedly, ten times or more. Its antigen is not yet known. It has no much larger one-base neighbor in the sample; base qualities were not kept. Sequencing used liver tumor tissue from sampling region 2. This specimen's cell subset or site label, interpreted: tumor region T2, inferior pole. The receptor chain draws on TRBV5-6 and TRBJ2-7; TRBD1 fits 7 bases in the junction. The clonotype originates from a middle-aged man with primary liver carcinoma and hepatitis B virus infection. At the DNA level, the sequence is TGTGCCAGCAGCTCCCGGGACAGTGGGGTCTTCGAGCAGTACTTC. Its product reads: CASSSRDSGVFEQYF.